The 27 T cell receptor beta chains below all came from one sample that was sequenced in a study of T cell responses to AZD1222 COVID-19 vaccine. The data were produced by immunoSEQ multiplex PCR, yet TCRdb's version contains in-frame clones alone and is incomplete. This sample has about 67,000 clones, with approximately 80% found just once. The source was peripheral blood, collected on day 0 of AZD1222 vaccination. Receptor source: an adult in good health.

The table lists this clone with a few counts. V and J are TRBV19 and TRBJ1-2; D remains ambiguous. Germline V gives CDR1 LNHDA, CDR2 SQIVND (reference sequence). The V end lost 7 bases, the J end lost 8 bases, and 14 bases lay between the germline ends. The CDR3 consists of 12 residues. The CDR3 here is CASTATWVGYTF. CDR3 nucleotides: TGTGCCAGTACCGCCACGTGGGTCGGCTACACCTTC.

V is TRBV28 and J is TRBJ2-7; no firm D call. The CDR3 extends over 13 amino acids. Germline CDR1 and CDR2: MDHEN and SYDVKM. The germline V and J ends were trimmed by 6 bases and 0 bases, with 9 bases remaining between them. The chain's CDR3 is CASRISSSYEQYF. The CDR3 region has the DNA TGTGCCAGCAGGATATCGAGCTCCTACGAGCAGTACTTC. The entire variable domain, with the rest obtained from reference TRBV28 and TRBJ2-7, is as follows: DVKVTQSSRYLVKRTGEKVFLECVQDMDHENMFWYRQDPGLGLRLIYFSYDVKMKEKGDIPEGYSVSREKKERFSLILESASTNQTSMYLCASRISSSYEQYFGPGTRLTVT.

The chain carries TRBV4-1 and TRBJ1-2, with D unclear. The CDR3 is 12 residues long. V dropped 0 bases and J dropped 5 bases, with 4 bases sitting between them. Germline V gene lookup returns CDR1 MGHRA and CDR2 YSYEKL. CDR3 nucleotides: TGCGCCAGCAGCCAAGAAGGGTATGGCTACACCTTC. Translation gives CASSQEGYGYTF.

This clone was found a few times. The rearrangement joins TRBV20-1 to TRBJ2-7, with D possibly TRBD2 on 5 matching bases. V was trimmed by 3 bases and J by 2 bases, leaving 23 bases between them. In germline, CDR1 is DFQATT, CDR2 SNEGSKA (reference sequence). This CDR3 region has 17 residues. The chain's CDR3 is CSASPVEALSAAYEQYF. CDR3 in DNA: TGCAGTGCTAGTCCCGTGGAGGCCCTTTCCGCGGCCTACGAGCAGTACTTC.

This clone is medium-sized within its sample. The rearrangement uses TRBV27 and TRBJ1-6; weak D call: TRBD1 (5 bases). The CDR3 contains 14 residues. Germline V gene lookup returns CDR1 MNHEY and CDR2 SMNVEV (reference sequence). Trimming stripped 3 bases from V and 10 bases from J, with 13 bases between. CDR3 residues: CASSFGQGISPLHF. CDR3 DNA sequence: TGTGCCAGCAGTTTTGGGCAGGGTATCTCACCCCTCCACTTT.

J is TRBJ2-2 and V is TRBV15, with 7 bases matching TRBD2. The V segment lost 5 bases and the J segment 6 bases; nucleotides outside the gene matches: 18. This CDR3 contains 18 residues. In germline, CDR1 is LNHNV, CDR2 YYDKDF (reference sequence). DNA of the CDR3: TGTGCCACCAGCGTTCTAGCGGCCGGGGGTGGGCTCCCCGGGGAGCTGTTTTTT. Protein: CATSVLAAGGGLPGELFF.

J is TRBJ1-6 and V is TRBV19; D unclear. V was shortened by 6 bases and J by 9 bases, with 18 bases between the two germline ends. This CDR3 is 15 amino acids long. Germline loops: CDR1 LNHDA, CDR2 SQIVND (reference sequence). Here the CDR3 DNA reads TGTGCCAGTAGGCCAAAAGGCTGGCTCAGTTCACCCCTCCACTTT. Residues: CASRPKGWLSSPLHF.

The chain recombines TRBV5-6 with TRBJ1-1, with D unresolved. This CDR3 comprises 13 residues. Germline V gene sequence: CDR1 SGHDT, CDR2 YYEEEE. The germline V and J ends were trimmed by 4 bases and 0 bases, with 7 bases remaining between them. The CDR3 reads CASSKTMNTEAFF. Written as DNA, the CDR3 is TGTGCCAGCAGCAAGACAATGAACACTGAAGCTTTCTTT.

In this sample, this clone turned up a few times. This chain uses TRBV6-5 with TRBJ1-2, with a weak D call TRBD1 (6 bases). Trimming shortened V by 8 bases and J by 3 bases, and 16 bases separated the two germline ends. The germline V gene has CDR1 MNHEY and CDR2 SVGAGI. The CDR3 extends over 14 amino acids. The CDR3 sequence is CASWTALSYYGYTF. Written as DNA, the CDR3 is TGTGCCAGCTGGACAGCACTATCCTACTATGGCTACACCTTC.

The sample holds a few counts of this clone. The V gene is TRBV29-1, the J gene TRBJ2-1; 12 nucleotides match TRBD2. This CDR3 contains 16 residues. Germline assignment: CDR1 SQVTM and CDR2 ANQGSEA. The junction had 15 bases not matched to a gene; V was cut back by 7 bases and J by 8 bases. The chain's CDR3 is CSGTPRPSGRADEQFF. As DNA, the CDR3 is TGCAGCGGTACCCCGCGGCCTAGCGGGAGGGCCGATGAGCAGTTCTTC.

The chain has TRBV6-5 and TRBJ2-7; no reliable D call. V was clipped by 0 bases and J by 9 bases, with 9 bases between them. Per the germline V gene, CDR1 is MNHEY and CDR2 is SVGAGI. The CDR3 is 12 residues long. The CDR3 reads CASSYSKGLQYF. CDR3 sequence (DNA): TGTGCCAGCAGTTACTCGAAGGGCCTGCAGTACTTC.

The chain employs TRBV29-1 and TRBJ2-7, with 10 bases fitting TRBD2. Per the germline V gene, CDR1 is SQVTM and CDR2 is ANQGSEA. V gave up 4 bases and J gave up 2 bases; unmatched junction bases: 2. CDR3 length: 13 residues. CDR3: CSVGTSGTYEQYF. As DNA, the CDR3 is TGCAGCGTTGGGACTAGCGGAACCTACGAGCAGTACTTC.

This chain joins TRBV19 and TRBJ1-1, with TRBD1 matching over 8 bases. This CDR3 contains 13 residues. J gave up 4 bases and V 6 bases, and 4 bases lay outside the gene matches. Germline V gene lookup returns CDR1 LNHDA and CDR2 SQIVND (reference sequence). DNA of the CDR3: TGTGCCAGTAGCAACAGGGGGAGCACTGAAGCTTTCTTT. This translates into CASSNRGSTEAFF. Drawing the rest from reference TRBV19 and TRBJ1-1, the complete variable domain is DGGITQSPKYLFRKEGQNVTLSCEQNLNHDAMYWYRQDPGQGLRLIYYSQIVNDFQKGDIAEGYSVSREKKESFPLTVTSAQKNPTAFYLCASSNRGSTEAFFGQGTRLTVV.

The J gene is TRBJ1-1, the V gene TRBV30; unclear D gene. CDR1 GTSNPN and CDR2 SVGIG come from the germline V gene (reference sequence). The CDR3 covers 11 residues. Trimming left V 2 bases short and J 11 bases short, with 12 bases between. The CDR3 sequence: CAWSLWQDAFF. DNA of the CDR3: TGTGCCTGGAGTTTGTGGCAGGACGCTTTCTTT.

The CDR3 DNA follows: TGTGCCAGCAGCACCCCCAGCCGACTAGAGACCCAGTACTTC. This gives the protein CASSTPSRLETQYF. The chain combines TRBV11-2 with TRBJ2-5; D remains unclear. V was trimmed by 5 bases and J by 4 bases, leaving 14 bases between them. The CDR3 sequence is 14 residues long. Germline-derived CDR1 and CDR2 are SGHAT and FQNNGV.

The rearrangement joins TRBV3-1 (or the pseudogene TRBV3-2) to TRBJ2-3; tentative D call: TRBD1 (6 bases). The V end was cut by 6 bases, the J end by 5 bases, with 12 bases between. Germline values: CDR1 LGHDT, CDR2 YNNKEL (reference sequence). The CDR3 runs to 13 residues. This CDR3 is CASRHRVGDTQYF. The CDR3 region has the DNA TGTGCCAGCAGACACAGGGTTGGAGATACGCAGTATTTT.

This clone was detected a few times. The chain combines TRBV2 with TRBJ1-6; D possibly corresponds to TRBD1 (6 bases). The CDR3 covers 15 residues. The germline V gene encodes CDR1 SNHLY and CDR2 FYNNEI. The ends were cut back, 5 bases at V and 1 base at J, with 9 bases in the middle. The CDR3 here is CASSTQGSYNSPLHF. In nucleotides, the CDR3 is TGTGCCAGCAGTACACAGGGATCCTATAATTCACCCCTCCACTTT.

The V and J genes are TRBV5-1 and TRBJ2-3; possibly TRBD2 for D (6 bases). V was shortened by 0 bases and J by 1 base, with 12 bases between the two germline ends. The CDR3 length is 16 residues. Germline V gene data show CDR1 as SGHRS and CDR2 as YFSETQ. CDR3 residues: CASSLAGGIGTDTQYF. In DNA, the CDR3 is TGCGCCAGCAGCTTGGCGGGCGGGATTGGCACAGATACGCAGTATTTT.

This chain links TRBV5-3 with TRBJ1-5; a weak D match, TRBD1 (5 bases). TRBV5-3 belongs to the ORF category, with a function that is uncertain. CDR3 length: 18 amino acids. V was cut by 1 base and J by 1 base, with 18 bases left in between. The CDR3 reads CARSLYIRAGRSNQPQHF. The CDR3 nucleotides are TGTGCCAGAAGCTTGTATATTCGGGCAGGGCGGAGCAATCAGCCCCAGCATTTT.

V gene TRBV9 combines with J gene TRBJ1-5, with D possibly matching TRBD1 (5 bases). The V end lost 2 bases, the J end lost 2 bases, and 11 bases lay between the germline ends. The CDR3 is made up of 15 amino acids. Germline assignment: CDR1 SGDLS and CDR2 YYNGEE. CDR3 residues: CASSVGTVGNQPQHF. The CDR3 nucleotides are TGTGCCAGCAGCGTGGGGACCGTTGGCAATCAGCCCCAGCATTTT.

The chain has TRBV12-5 and TRBJ1-1; D gene ambiguous. Trimming took off 3 bases at V and 5 bases at J, with 13 bases between the two ends. The CDR3 has 14 residues. Germline V lookup: CDR1 LGHNT, CDR2 FRNRAP. In DNA form, the CDR3 reads TGTGCTAGTGGTTTAGGAGGGAGAGGTACTGAAGCTTTCTTT. Protein product: CASGLGGRGTEAFF.

V usage is TRBV10-2 and J usage is TRBJ2-3; 9 nucleotides agree with TRBD2. CDR3 length equals 17 residues. J gave up 2 bases and V 3 bases, and 9 bases lay outside the gene matches. Germline assignment: CDR1 WSHSY and CDR2 SAAADI. In DNA, the CDR3 is TGCGCCAGCAGTGACTATAGCGGGGGCACAAACACAGATACGCAGTATTTT. It yields the protein CASSDYSGGTNTDTQYF.

The chain links TRBV2 to TRBJ1-1; D is uncertain. Trimming left V 4 bases short and J 0 bases short, with 9 bases between. Germline V gene data show CDR1 as SNHLY and CDR2 as FYNNEI. CDR3 length: 14 residues. CDR3 in DNA: TGTGCCAGCAGTGTGTTACACCTGAACACTGAAGCTTTCTTT. Translating it yields CASSVLHLNTEAFF. The full variable domain, with the rest looked up from reference TRBV2 and TRBJ1-1, is EPEVTQTPSHQVTQMGQEVILRCVPISNHLYFYWYRQILGQKVEFLVSFYNNEISEKSEIFDDQFSVERPDGSNFTLKIRSTKLEDSAMYFCASSVLHLNTEAFFGQGTRLTVV.

The rearrangement joins TRBV19 to TRBJ1-5; the match to TRBD1 covers 9 bases. Germline V CDR1 and CDR2: LNHDA, SQIVND (reference sequence). The CDR3 length is 18 residues. After removal of 4 bases from V and 3 bases from J, the junction contained 13 bases not matched to a gene. CDR3 loop: CASSRGLTGTGPNQPQHF. DNA for the CDR3: TGTGCCAGTAGTAGGGGGTTGACCGGGACAGGGCCCAATCAGCCCCAGCATTTT.

The chain couples TRBV20-1 to TRBJ1-2; D perhaps matches TRBD1 (6 bases). The germline V gene encodes CDR1 DFQATT and CDR2 SNEGSKA (reference sequence). The ends were cut back, 6 bases at V and 8 bases at J, with 13 bases in the middle. The CDR3 runs 11 residues. CDR3 sequence: CSAYRGQGYTF. CDR3 DNA: TGCAGTGCGTACCGGGGGCAAGGCTACACCTTC.

The chain recombines TRBV7-9 with TRBJ2-5; tentatively, D is TRBD2 (5 bases). CDR1 and CDR2 from the germline V gene are SEHNR and FQNEAQ (reference sequence). Trimming took 5 bases from V and 2 from J, leaving 18 bases between them. The CDR3 extends over 16 amino acids. CDR3 residues: CASSPRTGGQQETQYF. The CDR3 DNA follows: TGTGCCAGCAGCCCCCGGACTGGAGGCCAGCAAGAGACCCAGTACTTC. The full variable domain, completed using reference TRBV7-9 and TRBJ2-5, is DTGVSQNPRHKITKRGQNVTFRCDPISEHNRLYWYRQTLGQGPEFLTYFQNEAQLEKSRLLSDRFSAERPKGSFSTLEIQRTEQGDSAMYLCASSPRTGGQQETQYFGPGTRLLVL.

This clone was seen a few times. V gene TRBV2 combines with J gene TRBJ1-2, with no clear D. The germline V gene has CDR1 SNHLY and CDR2 FYNNEI. Trimming shortened V by 5 bases and J by 8 bases, and 15 bases separated the two germline ends. This CDR3 region has 13 residues. The CDR3 DNA is TGTGCCAGCAGTCGGACCTTCCTAGAGGGCTACACCTTC. Protein product: CASSRTFLEGYTF.